This TCR beta chain was obtained from a study of T-cell reconstitution after alpha-beta-depleted transplantation in children. Study-wide results and limits: Day-60 TCRbeta diversity that was high in some patients was derived from surviving recipient T cells and thymic progenitors. Reportedly, roughly two months post-transplant, alpha-beta T cells arose from several hundred expanded graft clones. At the one-year point after transplant, T-cell counts and TCRbeta diversity were found to come mostly from T cells that had been newly produced.

It was with unique molecular identifiers that the TCRbeta library was prepared. TCRdb redid the calling of the PCR reads with MiXCR, one entry per CDR3 protein. The sample lists under 20,000 distinct CDR3 sequences, roughly 7.1% occurring once. This clonotype was seen more than once but under ten times. Its antigen is currently unknown. The germline V gene has CDR1 MDHEN and CDR2 SYDVKM. V was cut by 7 bases and J by 4 bases, with 17 bases left in between. The CDR3 is made up of 15 amino acids. Sequenced material: PBMCs, mostly from graft donor cells, taken 60 days after TCRalphabeta/CD19-depleted stem cell transplant. This receptor was obtained from a boy younger than two who had a stem cell transplant for Wiskott-Aldrich syndrome, so the T cells may come from the graft donor. The chain couples TRBV28 to TRBJ1-3; a possible D gene is TRBD1 (5 bases). CDR3 DNA sequence: TGTGCCAGCACATTCCTTGGGGGTTCCGGAAACACCATATATTTT. This sequence encodes CASTFLGGSGNTIYF.